This T cell receptor (beta chain) is drawn from a study of Ad26.COV2.S vaccination and SARS-CoV-2 variants. Study information: Ad26.COV2.S shots went into the muscle once or twice, 56 days apart. General observations from the study: Marked by substantial breadth, spike-specific CD8+ and CD4+ T cell responses were reportedly seen after vaccination. Measurement of non-spike TCR breadth gave similar results in vaccine and placebo recipients.

Concerning this clone: As yet, its antigen is unknown.

The CDR3 extends over 13 amino acids. The V and J ends lost 1 base and 4 bases respectively, with 7 bases between them. From germline, CDR1 is SGHTA and CDR2 FQGNSA. As to treatment: roughly 18 received Ad26.COV2.S at low or high dose, single or two shots; about 5 received placebo; per-sample allocation not given. Specimens were obtained on day 63 following the first vaccine or placebo injection. Assay: immunoSEQ multiplex PCR; the TCRdb copy retains only in-frame clones and omits some. The sample carries some 330,000 clones, almost 90% recorded once. This sequence originates from a person between 18 and 65 years old who received the Ad26.COV2.S COVID-19 vaccine or a placebo. Material: peripheral blood, obtained in a trial of Ad26.COV2.S vaccine versus placebo. The chain uses TRBV7-2 and TRBJ1-2; maybe TRBD1 (5 bases). CDR3 coding DNA: TGTGCCAGCAGCTTAGTCGGGACCTATGGCTACACCTTC. Translated, it gives CASSLVGTYGYTF.